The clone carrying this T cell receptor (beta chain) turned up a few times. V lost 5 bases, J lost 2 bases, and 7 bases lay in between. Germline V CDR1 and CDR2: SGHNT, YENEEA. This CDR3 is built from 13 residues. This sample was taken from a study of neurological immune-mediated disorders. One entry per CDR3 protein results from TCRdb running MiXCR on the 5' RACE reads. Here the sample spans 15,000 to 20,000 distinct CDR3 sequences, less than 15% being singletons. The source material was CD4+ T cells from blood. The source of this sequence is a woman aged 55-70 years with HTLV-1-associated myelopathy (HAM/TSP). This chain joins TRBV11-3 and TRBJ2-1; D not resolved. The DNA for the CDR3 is TGTGCCAGCAGCGTCCCGGCCTACAATGAGCAGTTCTTC. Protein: CASSVPAYNEQFF.